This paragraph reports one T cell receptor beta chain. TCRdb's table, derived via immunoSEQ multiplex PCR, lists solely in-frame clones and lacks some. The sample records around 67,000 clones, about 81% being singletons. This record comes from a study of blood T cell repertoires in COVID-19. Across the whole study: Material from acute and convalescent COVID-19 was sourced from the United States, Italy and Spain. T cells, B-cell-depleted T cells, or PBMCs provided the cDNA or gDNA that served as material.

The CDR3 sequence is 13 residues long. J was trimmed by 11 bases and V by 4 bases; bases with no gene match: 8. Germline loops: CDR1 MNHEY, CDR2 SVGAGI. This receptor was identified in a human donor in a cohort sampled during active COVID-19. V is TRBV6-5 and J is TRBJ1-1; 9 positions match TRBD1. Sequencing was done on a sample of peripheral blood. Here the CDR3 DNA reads TGTGCCAGCAGTTCCGGGACAGGGTATAGTGCTTTCTTT. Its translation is CASSSGTGYSAFF.